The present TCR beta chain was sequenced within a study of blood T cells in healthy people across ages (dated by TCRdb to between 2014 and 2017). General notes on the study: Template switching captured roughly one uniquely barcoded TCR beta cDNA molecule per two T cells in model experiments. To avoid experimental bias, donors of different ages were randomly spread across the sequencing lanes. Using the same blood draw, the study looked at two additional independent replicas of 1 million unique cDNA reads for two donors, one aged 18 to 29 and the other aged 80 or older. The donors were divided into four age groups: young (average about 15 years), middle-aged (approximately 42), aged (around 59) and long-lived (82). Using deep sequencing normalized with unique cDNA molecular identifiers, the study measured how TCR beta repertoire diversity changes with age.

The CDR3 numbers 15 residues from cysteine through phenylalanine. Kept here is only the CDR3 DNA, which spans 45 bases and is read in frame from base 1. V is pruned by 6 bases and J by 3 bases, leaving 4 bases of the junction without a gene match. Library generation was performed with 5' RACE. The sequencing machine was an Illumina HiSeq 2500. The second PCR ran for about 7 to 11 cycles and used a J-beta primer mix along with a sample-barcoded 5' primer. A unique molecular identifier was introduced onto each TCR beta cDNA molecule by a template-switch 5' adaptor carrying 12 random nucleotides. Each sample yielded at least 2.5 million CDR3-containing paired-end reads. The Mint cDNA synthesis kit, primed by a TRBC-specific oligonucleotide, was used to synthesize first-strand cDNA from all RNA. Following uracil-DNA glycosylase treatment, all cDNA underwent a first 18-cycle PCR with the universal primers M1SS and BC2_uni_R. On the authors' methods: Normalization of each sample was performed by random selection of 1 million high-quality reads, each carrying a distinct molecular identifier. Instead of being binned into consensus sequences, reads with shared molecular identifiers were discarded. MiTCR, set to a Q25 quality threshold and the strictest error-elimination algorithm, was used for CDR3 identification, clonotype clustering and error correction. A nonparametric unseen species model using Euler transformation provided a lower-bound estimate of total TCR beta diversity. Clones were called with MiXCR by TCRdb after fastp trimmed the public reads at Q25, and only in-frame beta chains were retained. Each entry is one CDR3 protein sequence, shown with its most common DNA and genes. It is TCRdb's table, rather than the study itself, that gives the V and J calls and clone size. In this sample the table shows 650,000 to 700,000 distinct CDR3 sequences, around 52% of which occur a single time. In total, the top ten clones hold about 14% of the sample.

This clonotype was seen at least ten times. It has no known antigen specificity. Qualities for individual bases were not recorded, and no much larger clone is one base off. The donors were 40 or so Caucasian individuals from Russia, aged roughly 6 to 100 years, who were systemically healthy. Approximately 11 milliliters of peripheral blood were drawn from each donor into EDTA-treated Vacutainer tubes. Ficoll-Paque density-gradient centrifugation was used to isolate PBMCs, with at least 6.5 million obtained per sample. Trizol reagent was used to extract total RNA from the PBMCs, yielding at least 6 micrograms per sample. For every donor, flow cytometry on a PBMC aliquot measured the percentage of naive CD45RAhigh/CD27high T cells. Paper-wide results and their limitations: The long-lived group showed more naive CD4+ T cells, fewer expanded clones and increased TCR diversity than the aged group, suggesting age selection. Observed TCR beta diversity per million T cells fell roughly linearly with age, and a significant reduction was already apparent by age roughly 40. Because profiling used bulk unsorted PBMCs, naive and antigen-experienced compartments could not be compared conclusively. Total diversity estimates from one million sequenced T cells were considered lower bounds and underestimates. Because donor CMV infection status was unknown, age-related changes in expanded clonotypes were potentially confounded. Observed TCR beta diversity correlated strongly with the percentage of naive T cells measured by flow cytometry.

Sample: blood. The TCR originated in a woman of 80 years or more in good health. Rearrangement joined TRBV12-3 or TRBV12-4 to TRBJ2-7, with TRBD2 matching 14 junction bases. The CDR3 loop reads CASSRGLAGVYEQYF. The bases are TGTGCCAGCAGCCGGGGACTAGCGGGAGTCTACGAGCAGTACTTC.